This passage covers 26 T cell receptor beta chains from one sample sequenced in a study of control samples from healthy donors and cancer patients. TCRdb keeps only in-frame clones here, not all; method: immunoSEQ multiplex PCR. Here the sample spans about 55,000 clones, almost 96% being singletons. Sequenced: blood. These receptors all stem from a woman aged 30 to 39 in good health.

The chain recombines TRBV11-2 with TRBJ2-6; a weak D match, TRBD2 (6 bases). Germline V gene lookup returns CDR1 SGHAT and CDR2 FQNNGV. V was clipped by 5 bases and J by 1 base, with 15 bases between them. This CDR3 is built from 17 residues. The CDR3 loop is CASSPRGLRSGANVLTF. As DNA, the CDR3 is TGTGCCAGCAGCCCCCGGGGACTTCGGTCTGGGGCCAACGTCCTGACTTTC.

V is TRBV5-4 and J is TRBJ2-3; 11 positions match TRBD2. The CDR3 sequence is 19 residues long. Germline CDR1 reads SGHNT; CDR2 reads YYREEE (reference sequence). Losses at the gene ends were 2 bases for V and 0 bases for J; bases not matched to a gene: 11. This CDR3 is CASSFLGASGRRSTDTQYF. DNA of the CDR3: TGTGCCAGCAGCTTCCTCGGAGCTAGCGGGAGGCGGAGCACAGATACGCAGTATTTT.

The chain couples TRBV5-1 to TRBJ2-1; 12 bases are shared with TRBD2. CDR1 is SGHRS, CDR2 YFSETQ, per germline. The CDR3 sequence is 16 residues long. J lost 7 bases, V lost 3 bases, and 8 bases had no gene match. The CDR3 loop is CASSSKRLAGANEQFF. DNA of the CDR3: TGCGCCAGCAGCTCGAAGAGACTAGCGGGAGCGAATGAGCAGTTCTTC.

The chain links TRBV28 to TRBJ1-6, with a weak D call TRBD1 (5 bases). The germline V gene encodes CDR1 MDHEN and CDR2 SYDVKM. V lost 5 bases to trimming and J lost 0 bases, with 17 bases between them. The CDR3 has 18 residues. CDR3 nucleotides: TGTGCCAGCAGTGCCGGGACCCAAGAGAGCTCCTATAATTCACCCCTCCACTTT. It translates to CASSAGTQESSYNSPLHF.

The rearrangement uses TRBV28 and TRBJ1-6; no clear D gene. Trimming left V 2 bases short and J 5 bases short, with 7 bases between. This CDR3 contains 14 residues. The germline V gene encodes CDR1 MDHEN and CDR2 SYDVKM. This CDR3 is CASSLRENNSPLHF. The CDR3, as DNA: TGTGCCAGCAGTTTACGGGAGAATAATTCACCCCTCCACTTT.

The chain couples TRBV10-1 to TRBJ2-7, with D tentatively TRBD1 or TRBD2 (5 bases each). The CDR3 sequence is 17 residues long. Germline lookup yields CDR1 WNHNN and CDR2 SYGVQD (reference sequence). V was cut by 7 bases and J by 1 base, with 23 bases left in between. The CDR3 DNA reads as TGCGCCAGCAATATTCTTACGCAGGGTAGGACTTCCTACGAGCAGTACTTC. This translates into CASNILTQGRTSYEQYF.

V gene TRBV11-3 combines with J gene TRBJ2-7; a possible D gene is TRBD1 (6 bases). The CDR3 covers 14 residues. The V gene's germline CDR1 is SGHNT and CDR2 YENEEA. Trimming took off 2 bases at V and 1 base at J, with 9 bases between the two ends. In DNA form, the CDR3 reads TGTGCCAGCAGCTTAAACAGGGAGTCCTACGAGCAGTACTTC. Translation: CASSLNRESYEQYF.

The chain employs TRBV5-6 and TRBJ2-2; 9 nucleotides line up with TRBD2. J was trimmed by 1 base and V by 4 bases; bases with no gene match: 8. Germline V CDR1 and CDR2: SGHDT, YYEEEE. This CDR3 is 17 amino acids long. The CDR3 sequence is CASSPIELAGNTGELFF. The CDR3 bases are TGTGCCAGCAGCCCTATCGAACTAGCGGGGAACACCGGGGAGCTGTTTTTT.

The chain links TRBV23-1 to TRBJ2-7; a weak D match, TRBD2 (8 bases). TRBV23-1 is noted as an ORF with a role that remains uncertain. CDR3 length: 22 residues. V gave up 0 bases and J gave up 10 bases, with 40 bases separating them. DNA for the CDR3: TGCGCCAGCAGTCAATCAAAGGGGGCCAGCGTTGGCGGGAGGACTCGAAGGATCGGACAGTACTTC. It specifies CASSQSKGASVGGRTRRIGQYF.

A remark on this clone: One junction end disagrees with the germline gene, perhaps due to a read error. The gene calls are TRBV7-9 and TRBJ2-6; a weak D match, TRBD1 (6 bases). The CDR3 sequence is 15 residues long. Germline V CDR1 and CDR2: SEHNR, FQNEAQ (reference sequence). CDR3 nucleotides: TGTGCCGGCAGCGACACAGGGTCTGGGGCCAACGTCCTGACTTTC. Amino acids: CAGSDTGSGANVLTF.

The chain employs TRBV28 and TRBJ2-3; D is uncertain. This CDR3 contains 15 residues. Per the germline V gene, CDR1 is MDHEN and CDR2 is SYDVKM. V dropped 2 bases and J dropped 2 bases, with 11 bases sitting between them. The CDR3 is CASSLGGRHTDTQYF. The CDR3 region has the DNA TGTGCCAGCAGTTTAGGTGGACGGCACACAGATACGCAGTATTTT.

The CDR3 DNA sequence: TGTGCCAGCAGCTTGGGACAGGGCTTGTTGACCCAGTACTTC. The encoded protein is CASSLGQGLLTQYF. The gene calls are TRBV5-5 and TRBJ2-5; the match to TRBD1 covers 7 bases. V lost 0 bases and J lost 7; bases outside the gene matches: 6. The CDR3 contains 14 residues. The germline CDR1 and CDR2 sequences are SGHKS and YYEKEE (reference sequence).

The genes are TRBV9 and TRBJ2-5, with TRBD1 as a possible D gene (5 bases). The length of the CDR3 is 15 residues. The V gene's germline CDR1 is SGDLS and CDR2 YYNGEE. Trimming left V 0 bases short and J 5 bases short, with 14 bases between. The CDR3 DNA reads as TGTGCCAGCAGCGTAGCTCTAGGGGCTGGGGAGACCCAGTACTTC. Its translation: CASSVALGAGETQYF.

This rearrangement joins TRBV20-1 to TRBJ1-2, with TRBD1 as a possible D gene (6 bases). Trimming removed 5 bases from V and 8 bases from J, with 12 bases in between. This CDR3 comprises 11 residues. Germline CDR1 is DFQATT and CDR2 is SNEGSKA (reference sequence). CDR3 bases: TGCAGTGCTCACAGGGAGAGCGGCTACACCTTC. This encodes CSAHRESGYTF.

The chain links TRBV5-4 to TRBJ1-6; weak D call: TRBD1 (5 bases). The ends were cut back, 1 base at V and 13 bases at J, with 18 bases in the middle. This CDR3 has 15 residues. Germline V gene sequence: CDR1 SGHNT, CDR2 YYREEE (reference sequence). The CDR3 protein is CASSLRVGRFTPLHF. The CDR3 DNA reads TGTGCCAGCAGCTTGCGGGTGGGGCGTTTTACGCCCCTCCACTTT.

The sample holds one count of this clone. J is TRBJ1-2 and V is TRBV6-5; maybe TRBD1 (6 bases). Trimming removed 6 bases from V and 4 bases from J, with 12 bases in between. This CDR3 is 13 amino acids long. In germline, CDR1 is MNHEY, CDR2 SVGAGI. The CDR3 protein is CASSRVGGYGYTF. The CDR3 bases are TGTGCCAGCAGCAGGGTAGGGGGCTATGGCTACACCTTC.

The chain is built from TRBV7-9 and TRBJ2-3; D is unresolved. The CDR3 contains 13 residues. From germline, CDR1 is SEHNR and CDR2 FQNEAQ (reference sequence). The V end lost 3 bases, the J end lost 0 bases, and 4 bases lay between the germline ends. CDR3 bases: TGTGCCAGCAGCTTTCCAAGCACAGATACGCAGTATTTT. As protein: CASSFPSTDTQYF.

The chain employs TRBV7-9 and TRBJ1-4; 9 bases fit TRBD1. The germline CDR1 and CDR2 sequences are SEHNR and FQNEAQ (reference sequence). The trim removed 2 bases at V and 7 bases at J, leaving 11 bases unmatched. The CDR3 length is 17 residues. CDR3 protein: CASSLMGQGPLGEKLFF. CDR3 nucleotide sequence: TGTGCCAGCAGCTTAATGGGACAGGGTCCACTAGGTGAAAAACTGTTTTTT.

The chain links TRBV30 to TRBJ1-5; D is perhaps TRBD1 (5 bases). The V end lost 5 bases, the J end lost 4 bases, and 18 bases lay between the germline ends. This CDR3 has 15 amino acids. Germline-derived CDR1 and CDR2 are GTSNPN and SVGIG (reference sequence). CDR3 DNA: TGTGCCTGGGGGGAACCATGGGGCCGTAATCAGCCCCAGCATTTT. Encoded protein: CAWGEPWGRNQPQHF.

The J gene is TRBJ2-3, the V gene TRBV6-1; 8 bases map to TRBD1. With V trimmed by 3 bases and J by 6 bases, 8 bases remained unmatched. This CDR3 contains 15 residues. CDR1 and CDR2 (germline): MNHNS, SASEGT. The CDR3 here is CASSDPRTGSDTQYF. The CDR3 DNA is TGTGCCAGCAGTGACCCTAGGACAGGGTCGGATACGCAGTATTTT.

V and J are TRBV27 and TRBJ2-7, with 7 bases matching TRBD2. Germline CDR1 is MNHEY and CDR2 is SMNVEV (reference sequence). The CDR3 consists of 15 residues. The trim removed 0 bases at V and 2 bases at J, leaving 4 bases unmatched. The CDR3 protein is CASSLSWEGTYEQYF. Written as DNA, the CDR3 is TGTGCCAGCAGTTTATCCTGGGAGGGAACCTACGAGCAGTACTTC.

The V and J genes are TRBV5-6 and TRBJ1-6; D may be TRBD1 (6 bases). The V end was cut by 0 bases, the J end by 9 bases, with 10 bases between. CDR3 length: 14 amino acids. Per germline, CDR1 SGHDT and CDR2 YYEEEE. The CDR3 loop reads CASSLVRGSSPLHF. DNA for the CDR3: TGTGCCAGCAGCTTGGTCAGGGGATCTTCACCCCTCCACTTT.

The rearrangement joins TRBV24-1 to TRBJ2-1; TRBD1 agrees at 7 bases. V dropped 3 bases and J dropped 0; count of bases not matched to a gene: 7. The germline V gene has CDR1 KGHDR and CDR2 SFDVKD. The CDR3 loop spans 17 amino acids. The CDR3 here is CATSDHPDRSSYNEQFF. Written as DNA, the CDR3 is TGTGCCACCAGTGATCACCCGGACAGGAGCTCCTACAATGAGCAGTTCTTC.

This clone was counted once. This sequence joins TRBV30 and TRBJ1-1, with TRBD1 as a possible D gene (5 bases). Germline loops: CDR1 GTSNPN, CDR2 SVGIG (reference sequence). Trimming pared 8 bases from V and 0 bases from J, leaving 10 bases between. The CDR3 is 12 residues long. The CDR3 DNA reads as TGTGCCGCGGGACGGATGAACACTGAAGCTTTCTTT. Its translation: CAAGRMNTEAFF.

This clone was recorded once. This chain joins TRBV19 and TRBJ2-1; 7 bases line up with TRBD1. Germline V CDR1 and CDR2: LNHDA, SQIVND (reference sequence). This CDR3 is built from 15 residues. V was pared by 3 bases and J by 1 base, with 3 bases of the junction left unmatched. This chain's CDR3 is CASSMSRGSYNEQFF. The CDR3 DNA reads TGTGCCAGTAGTATGAGCAGGGGGTCCTACAATGAGCAGTTCTTC.

The chain links TRBV27 to TRBJ1-3; no firm D call. The CDR3 runs 14 residues. Trimming pared 2 bases from V and 0 bases from J, leaving 5 bases between. Germline-derived CDR1 and CDR2 are MNHEY and SMNVEV (reference sequence). This CDR3 reads CASSLTPSGNTIYF. CDR3 DNA sequence: TGTGCCAGCAGTTTAACTCCCTCTGGAAACACCATATATTTT.